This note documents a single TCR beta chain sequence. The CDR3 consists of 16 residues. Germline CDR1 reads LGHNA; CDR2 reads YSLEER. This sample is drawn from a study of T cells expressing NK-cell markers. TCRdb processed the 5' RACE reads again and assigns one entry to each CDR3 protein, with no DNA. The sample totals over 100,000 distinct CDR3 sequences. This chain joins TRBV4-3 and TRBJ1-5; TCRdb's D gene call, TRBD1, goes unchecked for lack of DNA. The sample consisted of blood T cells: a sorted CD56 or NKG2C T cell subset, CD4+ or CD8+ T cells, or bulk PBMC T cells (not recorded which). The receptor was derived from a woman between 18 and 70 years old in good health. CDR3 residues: CASSQGMAGGNQPQHF.